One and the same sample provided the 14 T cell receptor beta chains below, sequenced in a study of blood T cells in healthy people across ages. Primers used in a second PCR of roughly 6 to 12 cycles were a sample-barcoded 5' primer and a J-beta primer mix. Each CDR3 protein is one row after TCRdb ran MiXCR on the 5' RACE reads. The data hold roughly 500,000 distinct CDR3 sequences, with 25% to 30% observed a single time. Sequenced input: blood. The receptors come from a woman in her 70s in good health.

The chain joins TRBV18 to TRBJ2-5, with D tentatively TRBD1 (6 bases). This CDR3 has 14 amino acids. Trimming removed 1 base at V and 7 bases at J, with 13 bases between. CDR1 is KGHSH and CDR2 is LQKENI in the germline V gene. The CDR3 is CASSPRSGQWTQYF. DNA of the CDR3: TGTGCCAGCTCACCACGAAGCGGACAGTGGACCCAGTACTTC.

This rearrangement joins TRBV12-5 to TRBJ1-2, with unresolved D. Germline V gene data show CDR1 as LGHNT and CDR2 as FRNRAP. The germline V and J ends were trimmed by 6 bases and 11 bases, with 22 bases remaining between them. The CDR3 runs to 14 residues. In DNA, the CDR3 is TGTGCTAGTGGATTCGACGGGGAATGGAGCGGTTACACCTTC. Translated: CASGFDGEWSGYTF.

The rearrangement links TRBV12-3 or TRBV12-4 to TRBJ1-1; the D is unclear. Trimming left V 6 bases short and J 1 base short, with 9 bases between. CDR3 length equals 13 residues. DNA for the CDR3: TGTGCCAGCAGCCCACAGCAGAACACTGAAGCTTTCTTT. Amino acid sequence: CASSPQQNTEAFF.

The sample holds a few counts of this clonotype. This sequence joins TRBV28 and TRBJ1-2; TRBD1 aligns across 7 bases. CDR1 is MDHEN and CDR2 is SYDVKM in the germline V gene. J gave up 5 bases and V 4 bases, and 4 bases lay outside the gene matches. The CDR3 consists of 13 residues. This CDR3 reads CASSSQGSYGYTF. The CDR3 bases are TGTGCCAGCAGTTCACAGGGGAGTTATGGCTACACCTTC.

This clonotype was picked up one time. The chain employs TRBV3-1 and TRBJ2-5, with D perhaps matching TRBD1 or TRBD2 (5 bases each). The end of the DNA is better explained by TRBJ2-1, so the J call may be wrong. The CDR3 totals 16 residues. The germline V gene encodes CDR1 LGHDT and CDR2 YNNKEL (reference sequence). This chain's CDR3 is CASSRRAGRVGDEQFF. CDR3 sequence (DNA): TGTGCCAGCAGCCGTCGGGCAGGGAGAGTTGGGGATGAGCAGTTCTTC.

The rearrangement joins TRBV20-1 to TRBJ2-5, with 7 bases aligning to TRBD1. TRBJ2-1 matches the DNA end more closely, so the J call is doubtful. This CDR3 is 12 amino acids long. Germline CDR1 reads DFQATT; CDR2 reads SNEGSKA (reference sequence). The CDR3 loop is CSGPTGSGEQFF. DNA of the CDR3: TGCAGTGGCCCGACAGGGTCGGGGGAGCAGTTCTTC.

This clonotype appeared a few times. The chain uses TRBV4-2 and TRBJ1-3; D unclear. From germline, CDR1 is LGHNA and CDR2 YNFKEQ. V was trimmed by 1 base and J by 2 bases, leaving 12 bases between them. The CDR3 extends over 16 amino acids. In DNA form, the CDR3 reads TGTGCCAGCAGCCAAGTTTCTTTAACAGCTGGAAACACCATATATTTT. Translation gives CASSQVSLTAGNTIYF.

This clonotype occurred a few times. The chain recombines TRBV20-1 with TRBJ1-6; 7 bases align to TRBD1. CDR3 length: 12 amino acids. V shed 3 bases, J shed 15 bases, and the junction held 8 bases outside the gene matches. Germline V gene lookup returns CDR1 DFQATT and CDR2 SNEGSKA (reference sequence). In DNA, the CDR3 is TGCAGTGCTAGGATCGGGCCAGGGGGCCTCCACTTT. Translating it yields CSARIGPGGLHF.

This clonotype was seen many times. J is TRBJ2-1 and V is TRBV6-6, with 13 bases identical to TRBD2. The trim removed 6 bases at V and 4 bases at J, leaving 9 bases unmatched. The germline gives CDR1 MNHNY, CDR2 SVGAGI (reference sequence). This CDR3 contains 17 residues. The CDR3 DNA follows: TGTGCCAGCAGACCTACTAGCGGGGGGGCAGGTTACAATGAGCAGTTCTTC. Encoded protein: CASRPTSGGAGYNEQFF.

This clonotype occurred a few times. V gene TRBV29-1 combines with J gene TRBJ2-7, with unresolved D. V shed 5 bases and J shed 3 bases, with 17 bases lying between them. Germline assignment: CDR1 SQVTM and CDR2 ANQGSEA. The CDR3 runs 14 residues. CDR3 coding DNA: TGCAGCGTTTCCGGAATCCCAGGTCACTACGAGCAGTACTTC. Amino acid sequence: CSVSGIPGHYEQYF.

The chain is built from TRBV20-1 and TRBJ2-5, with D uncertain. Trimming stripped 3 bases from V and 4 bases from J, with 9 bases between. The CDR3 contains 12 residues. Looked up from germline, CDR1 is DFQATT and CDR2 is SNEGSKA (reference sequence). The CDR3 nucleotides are TGCAGTGCTAGCTTGCTACCAGAGACCCAGTACTTC. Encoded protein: CSASLLPETQYF.

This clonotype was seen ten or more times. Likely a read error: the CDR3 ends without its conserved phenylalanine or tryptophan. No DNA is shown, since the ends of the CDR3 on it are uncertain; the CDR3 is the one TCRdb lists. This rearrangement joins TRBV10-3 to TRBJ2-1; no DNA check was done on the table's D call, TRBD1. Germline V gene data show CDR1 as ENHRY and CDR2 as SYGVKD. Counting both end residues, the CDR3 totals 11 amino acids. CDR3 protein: CATSSGTGELL.

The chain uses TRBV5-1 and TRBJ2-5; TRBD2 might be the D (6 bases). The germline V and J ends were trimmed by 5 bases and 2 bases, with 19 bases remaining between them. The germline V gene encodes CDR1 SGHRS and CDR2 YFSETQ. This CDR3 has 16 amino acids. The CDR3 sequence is CASREGSGFSQETQYF. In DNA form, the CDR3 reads TGCGCCAGCAGGGAGGGTAGCGGCTTTTCTCAAGAGACCCAGTACTTC.

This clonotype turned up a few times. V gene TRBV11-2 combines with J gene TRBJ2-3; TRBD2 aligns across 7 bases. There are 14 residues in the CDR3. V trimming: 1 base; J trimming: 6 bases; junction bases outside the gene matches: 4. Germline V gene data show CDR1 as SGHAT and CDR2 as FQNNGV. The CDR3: CASSLAVGGDTQYF. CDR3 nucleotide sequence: TGTGCCAGCAGCTTAGCCGTGGGGGGGGATACGCAGTATTTT. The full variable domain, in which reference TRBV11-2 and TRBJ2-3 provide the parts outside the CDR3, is EAGVAQSPRYKIIEKRQSVAFWCNPISGHATLYWYQQILGQGPKLLIQFQNNGVVDDSQLPKDRFSAERLKGVDSTLKIQPAKLEDSAVYLCASSLAVGGDTQYFGPGTRLTVL.